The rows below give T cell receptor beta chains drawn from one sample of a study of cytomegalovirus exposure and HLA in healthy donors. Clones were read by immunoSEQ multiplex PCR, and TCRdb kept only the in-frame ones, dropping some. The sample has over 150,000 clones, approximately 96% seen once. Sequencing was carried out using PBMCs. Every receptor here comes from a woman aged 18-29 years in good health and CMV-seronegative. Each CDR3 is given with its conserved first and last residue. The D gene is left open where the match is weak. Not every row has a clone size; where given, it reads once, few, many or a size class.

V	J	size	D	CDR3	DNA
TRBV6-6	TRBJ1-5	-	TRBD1	CASSWGQGGQPQHF	TGTGCCAGCAGTTGGGGACAGGGAGGTCAGCCCCAGCATTTT
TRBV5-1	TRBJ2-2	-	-	CASSLVRGTGELFF	TGCGCCAGCAGCTTGGTTAGGGGCACCGGGGAGCTGTTTTTT
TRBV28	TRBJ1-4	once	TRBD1	CASSNNRGWVREKLFF	TGTGCCAGCAGTAATAACAGGGGATGGGTTCGGGAAAAACTGTTTTTT
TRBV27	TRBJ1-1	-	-	CASRSRENTEAFF	TGTGCCAGCAGAAGCAGGGAGAACACTGAAGCTTTCTTT
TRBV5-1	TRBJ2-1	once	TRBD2	CASSPGREVNEQFF	TGCGCCAGCAGCCCCGGGAGGGAGGTCAATGAGCAGTTCTTC
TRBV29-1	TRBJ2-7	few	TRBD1	CSARQGSYEQYF	TGCAGCGCCCGACAGGGGTCGTACGAGCAGTACTTC
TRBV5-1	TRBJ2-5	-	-	CASSTRADTYQETQYF	TGCGCCAGCAGCACCCGAGCAGACACTTACCAAGAGACCCAGTACTTC
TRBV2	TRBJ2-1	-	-	CASSDNSRYNEQFF	TGTGCCAGCAGTGACAACTCGCGGTACAATGAGCAGTTCTTC
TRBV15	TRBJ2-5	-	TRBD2	CATSRLKSGGPGETQYF	TGTGCCACCAGCAGACTAAAATCGGGGGGGCCGGGGGAGACCCAGTACTTC
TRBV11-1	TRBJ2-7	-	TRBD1	CASSSQGKSSYEQYF	TGTGCCAGCAGCTCACAGGGGAAAAGCTCCTACGAGCAGTACTTC
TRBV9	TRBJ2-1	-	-	CASSADGGIYNEQFF	TGTGCCAGCAGCGCCGACGGGGGTATCTACAATGAGCAGTTCTTC
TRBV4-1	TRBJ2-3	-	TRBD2	CASSQALAGGTDTQYF	TGCGCCAGCAGCCAAGCCCTAGCGGGGGGCACAGATACGCAGTATTTT
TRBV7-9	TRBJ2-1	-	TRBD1	CASRKKGGQGTYNEQFF	TGTGCCAGCAGAAAGAAAGGGGGACAGGGCACCTACAATGAGCAGTTCTTC
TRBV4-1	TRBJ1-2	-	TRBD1	CASTTGGAVSGYTF	TGCGCCAGCACCACAGGGGGCGCCGTCAGTGGCTACACCTTC
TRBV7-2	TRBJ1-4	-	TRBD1	CASSPGTEKEKLFF	TGTGCCAGCAGTCCTGGGACAGAGAAAGAAAAACTGTTTTTT
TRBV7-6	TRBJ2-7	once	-	CASSQWALAGEQYF	TGTGCCAGCAGCCAGTGGGCCTTGGCGGGGGAGCAGTACTTC
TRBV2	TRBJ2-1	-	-	CASSDLSPSFF	TGTGCCAGCAGTGATTTGTCTCCGTCGTTCTTC
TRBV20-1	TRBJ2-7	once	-	CSARGPYEQYF	TGCAGTGCTAGAGGTCCTTACGAGCAGTACTTC
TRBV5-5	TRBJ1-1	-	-	CASSLVTMNTEAFF	TGTGCCAGCAGCTTGGTGACAATGAACACTGAAGCTTTCTTT
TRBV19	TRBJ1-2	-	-	CASSPGINYGYTF	TGTGCCAGTAGCCCAGGAATCAACTATGGCTACACCTTC
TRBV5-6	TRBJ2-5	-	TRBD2	CASSPTTSGGPLETQYF	TGTGCCAGCAGCCCCACGACTAGCGGGGGACCCTTAGAGACCCAGTACTTC
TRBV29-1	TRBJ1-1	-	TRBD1	CSVDRGIVAFF	TGCAGCGTAGACAGGGGGATCGTAGCTTTCTTT
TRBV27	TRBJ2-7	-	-	CASSFGAGPYEQYF	TGTGCCAGCAGTTTTGGGGCAGGGCCCTACGAGCAGTACTTC
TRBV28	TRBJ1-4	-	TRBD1	CASSLGRGRVKLFF	TGTGCCAGCAGTTTAGGCAGGGGGCGCGTAAAACTGTTTTTT
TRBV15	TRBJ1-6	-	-	CATSRGVNSPLHF	TGTGCCACCAGCAGAGGCGTCAATTCACCCCTCCACTTT
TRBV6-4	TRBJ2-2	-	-	CASSDEVTFTGELFF	TGTGCCAGCAGTGACGAGGTCACCTTCACCGGGGAGCTGTTTTTT
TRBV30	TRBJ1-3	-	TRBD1	CAWGRDSLSGNTIYF	TGTGCCTGGGGCCGGGACAGCCTCTCTGGAAACACCATATATTTT
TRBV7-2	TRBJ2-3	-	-	CASSTQGSGTDTQYF	TGTGCCAGCAGCACCCAGGGCTCTGGCACAGATACGCAGTATTTT
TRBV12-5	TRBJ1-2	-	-	CASGLVTPLQGNYGYTF	TGTGCTAGTGGTTTGGTAACCCCTCTACAGGGCAACTATGGCTACACCTTC
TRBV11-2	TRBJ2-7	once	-	CASSLNGYGAYEQYF	TGTGCCAGCAGCTTAAATGGGTACGGAGCCTACGAGCAGTACTTC
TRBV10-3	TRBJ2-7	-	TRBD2	CATRPHSGGAEQYF	TGTGCCACCCGGCCCCATAGCGGGGGGGCCGAGCAGTACTTC
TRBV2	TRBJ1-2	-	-	CASRDGQFLYGYTF	TGTGCCAGCAGAGACGGACAGTTTCTCTATGGCTACACCTTC
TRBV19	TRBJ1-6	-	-	CASSIRSDRNYNSPLHF	TGTGCCAGTAGTATAAGATCCGACAGAAATTATAATTCACCCCTCCACTTT
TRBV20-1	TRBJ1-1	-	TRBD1	CSALGTGYAFF	TGCAGTGCTCTTGGGACAGGGTATGCTTTCTTT
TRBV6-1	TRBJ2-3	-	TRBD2	CASSERTSGELTDTQYF	TGTGCCAGCAGTGAACGGACTAGCGGGGAGCTCACAGATACGCAGTATTTT
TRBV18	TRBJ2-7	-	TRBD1	CASSTGQGVSYEQYF	TGTGCCAGCTCGACAGGACAGGGGGTTTCCTACGAGCAGTACTTC
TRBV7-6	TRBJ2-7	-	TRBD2	CASSLGLAGGVYEQYF	TGTGCCAGCAGCTTAGGGCTAGCGGGGGGGGTCTACGAGCAGTACTTC
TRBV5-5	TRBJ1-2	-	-	CASSLDRINYGYTF	TGTGCCAGCAGCTTGGACAGAATAAACTATGGCTACACCTTC
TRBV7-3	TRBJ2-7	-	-	CASSSDIFSYEQYF	TGTGCCAGCAGCTCGGACATCTTCTCCTACGAGCAGTACTTC
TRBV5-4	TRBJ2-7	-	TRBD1	CASSRDREYEQYF	TGTGCCAGCAGTCGGGACAGGGAGTACGAGCAGTACTTC
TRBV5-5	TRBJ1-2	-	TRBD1	CASSSYDRGEVYGYTF	TGTGCCAGCAGCTCGTACGACAGGGGCGAGGTTTATGGCTACACCTTC
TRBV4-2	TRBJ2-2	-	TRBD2	CASSQVWRGGSNTGELFF	TGTGCCAGCAGCCAAGTCTGGCGGGGGGGTTCGAACACCGGGGAGCTGTTTTTT
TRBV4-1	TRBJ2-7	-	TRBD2	CASSQDSLEAGPGYEQYF	TGCGCCAGCAGCCAAGATAGTCTAGAAGCGGGGCCGGGGTACGAGCAGTACTTC
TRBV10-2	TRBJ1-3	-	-	CASTPEPGFLSGNTIYF	TGCGCCAGCACCCCGGAGCCGGGTTTCCTCTCTGGAAACACCATATATTTT
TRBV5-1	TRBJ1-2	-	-	CASSLGGYGYTF	TGCGCCAGCAGCTTAGGGGGCTATGGCTACACCTTC
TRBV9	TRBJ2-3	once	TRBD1	CASSAQTGDPTDTQYF	TGTGCCAGCAGCGCGCAAACAGGGGATCCCACAGATACGCAGTATTTT
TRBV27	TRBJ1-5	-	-	CASSPLNRGGQPQHF	TGTGCCAGCAGTCCGCTGAATCGAGGGGGTCAGCCCCAGCATTTT
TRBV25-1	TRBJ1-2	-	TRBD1	CASSPTGRYGYTF	TGTGCCAGCAGTCCGACAGGGAGGTATGGCTACACCTTC
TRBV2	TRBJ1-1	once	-	CASSPDRNYRSREAFF	TGTGCCAGCAGTCCCGACCGAAACTACAGGAGCCGGGAAGCTTTCTTT
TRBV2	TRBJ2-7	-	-	CASSEILFTYEQYF	TGTGCCAGCAGTGAGATACTGTTCACCTACGAGCAGTACTTC
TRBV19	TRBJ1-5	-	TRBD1	CASSILQDRGSNQPQHF	TGTGCCAGTAGTATCCTCCAAGACAGGGGAAGCAATCAGCCCCAGCATTTT
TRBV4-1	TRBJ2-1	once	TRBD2	CASSHRSGGAENEQFF	TGCGCCAGCAGCCACCGTAGCGGGGGGGCAGAGAATGAGCAGTTCTTC
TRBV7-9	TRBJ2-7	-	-	CASSLGPGDEQYF	TGTGCCAGCAGCTTAGGCCCGGGGGACGAGCAGTACTTC
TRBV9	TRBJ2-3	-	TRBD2	CASSVGLAGGTADTQYF	TGTGCCAGCAGCGTAGGACTAGCGGGGGGGACCGCAGATACGCAGTATTTT
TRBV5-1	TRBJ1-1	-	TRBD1	CASSPRDRPFTEAFF	TGCGCCAGCAGCCCCCGGGACAGACCCTTCACTGAAGCTTTCTTT
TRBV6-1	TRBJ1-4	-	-	CASATGWVGEKLFF	TGTGCCAGCGCAACAGGGTGGGTTGGTGAAAAACTGTTTTTT
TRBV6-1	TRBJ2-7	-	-	CASSEVWPYEQYF	TGTGCCAGCAGTGAAGTCTGGCCCTACGAGCAGTACTTC
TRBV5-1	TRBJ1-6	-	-	CASSTGNVGSPLHF	TGCGCCAGCAGCACAGGGAATGTAGGGTCACCCCTCCACTTT